This is a list of T cell receptor beta chains from one sample in a study of blood T cell repertoires in COVID-19. Method: immunoSEQ multiplex PCR; TCRdb's copy keeps in-frame clones and lacks some. This table has more than 100,000 clones, 79% appearing once. The material sequenced was peripheral blood. Receptors originate from a woman older than 75 with acute or convalescent COVID-19. Both conserved end residues are part of each CDR3. The order of the fields is J gene, D gene, clone size, V gene, CDR3 DNA, CDR3 protein. A D gene is named only where the DNA matches it firmly. Part of the rows lack a size; the others show once, few, many or a class for expanded clones.

j_gene: TRBJ1-2
d_gene: .
abundance: once
v_gene: TRBV7-2
CDR3nt: TGTGCCAGCAGCCTGGCCGGAGGGAGTAACTATGGCTACACCTTC
CDR3aa: CASSLAGGSNYGYTF

j_gene: TRBJ1-3
d_gene: .
abundance: .
v_gene: TRBV6-6
CDR3nt: TGTGCCAGCAGTCCGGGAACAGCTGTTTCTGGAAACACCATATATTTT
CDR3aa: CASSPGTAVSGNTIYF

j_gene: TRBJ1-2
d_gene: TRBD1
abundance: few
v_gene: TRBV19
CDR3nt: TGTGCCAGTAGTACAGGGGGTCTTTATGGCTACACCTTC
CDR3aa: CASSTGGLYGYTF

j_gene: TRBJ1-2
d_gene: TRBD1
abundance: few
v_gene: TRBV5-6
CDR3nt: TGTGCCAGCAGCTATGGGACAGAGCTCTATGGCTACACCTTC
CDR3aa: CASSYGTELYGYTF

j_gene: TRBJ2-3
d_gene: .
abundance: .
v_gene: TRBV6-7
CDR3nt: TGTGCCAGCAGTTACGACAGATTCGAAGATACGCAGTATTTT
CDR3aa: CASSYDRFEDTQYF

j_gene: TRBJ1-3
d_gene: .
abundance: few
v_gene: TRBV6-5
CDR3nt: TGTGCCAGCAGTTACGGGCAGGGGGGAAACACCATATATTTT
CDR3aa: CASSYGQGGNTIYF

j_gene: TRBJ2-2
d_gene: .
abundance: .
v_gene: TRBV24-1
CDR3nt: TGTGCCACCAGTGACCAAGGCCGAGGAGGGGACACCGGGGAGCTGTTTTTT
CDR3aa: CATSDQGRGGDTGELFF

j_gene: TRBJ2-5
d_gene: .
abundance: .
v_gene: TRBV25-1
CDR3nt: TGTGCCAGCAGTGCAAACCAAGAGACCCAGTACTTC
CDR3aa: CASSANQETQYF

j_gene: TRBJ2-1
d_gene: .
abundance: .
v_gene: TRBV4-1
CDR3nt: TGCGCCAGCATTCGAGGGGGGGGCGGCTCCTACAATGAGCAGTTCTTC
CDR3aa: CASIRGGGGSYNEQFF

j_gene: TRBJ1-3
d_gene: .
abundance: .
v_gene: TRBV30
CDR3nt: TGTGCCACCGCGGGATCAGGAAACACCATATATTTT
CDR3aa: CATAGSGNTIYF

j_gene: TRBJ1-4
d_gene: .
abundance: .
v_gene: TRBV9
CDR3nt: TGTGCCAGCAGCCTTGAACAGGGACGGAATGAAAAACTGTTTTTT
CDR3aa: CASSLEQGRNEKLFF

j_gene: TRBJ1-2
d_gene: TRBD1
abundance: .
v_gene: TRBV2
CDR3nt: TGTGCCAGCAGGGGACAGGGGCACTATGGCTACACCTTC
CDR3aa: CASRGQGHYGYTF

j_gene: TRBJ1-6
d_gene: TRBD1
abundance: .
v_gene: TRBV25-1
CDR3nt: TGTGCCAGCAGTGAGACAGGGGGAAATTCACCCCTCCACTTT
CDR3aa: CASSETGGNSPLHF

j_gene: TRBJ2-7
d_gene: .
abundance: many
v_gene: TRBV6-6
CDR3nt: TGTGCCAGCTCAGACTCGGCAAACGAGCAGTACTTC
CDR3aa: CASSDSANEQYF

j_gene: TRBJ2-3
d_gene: TRBD2
abundance: .
v_gene: TRBV10-3
CDR3nt: TGTGCCACTTTCCAAAGACTAGCGGGGGGACACACAGATACGCAGTATTTT
CDR3aa: CATFQRLAGGHTDTQYF

j_gene: TRBJ2-7
d_gene: .
abundance: .
v_gene: TRBV4-3
CDR3nt: TGCGCCAGCAGCCAAGATGCTAGAAGTATGGACTACGAGCAGTACTTC
CDR3aa: CASSQDARSMDYEQYF

j_gene: TRBJ1-1
d_gene: TRBD1
abundance: .
v_gene: TRBV7-2
CDR3nt: TGTGCCAGCACCTCGACAGGGGGCGGCACTGAAGCTTTCTTT
CDR3aa: CASTSTGGGTEAFF

j_gene: TRBJ1-2
d_gene: .
abundance: .
v_gene: TRBV15
CDR3nt: TGTGCCACCAGCAGAGACAGGGAGGACTATGGCTACACCTTC
CDR3aa: CATSRDREDYGYTF

j_gene: TRBJ1-2
d_gene: .
abundance: .
v_gene: TRBV7-2
CDR3nt: TGTGCCAGCAGCTTCCCAGTCCCCCTCTATGGCTACACCTTC
CDR3aa: CASSFPVPLYGYTF

j_gene: TRBJ2-1
d_gene: .
abundance: .
v_gene: TRBV7-2
CDR3nt: TGTGCCAGCAGCTTATCCGGTTACAATGAGCAGTTCTTC
CDR3aa: CASSLSGYNEQFF

j_gene: TRBJ1-1
d_gene: .
abundance: .
v_gene: TRBV3-1/TRBV3-2
CDR3nt: TGTGCCAGCAGCCAAAATATCAGGCTAAACACTGAAGCTTTCTTT
CDR3aa: CASSQNIRLNTEAFF

j_gene: TRBJ1-4
d_gene: .
abundance: once
v_gene: TRBV4-3
CDR3nt: TGCGCCAGCAGCCAAGATAGAAGACAGGATAATGAAAAACTGTTTTTT
CDR3aa: CASSQDRRQDNEKLFF

j_gene: TRBJ1-4
d_gene: .
abundance: .
v_gene: TRBV4-2
CDR3nt: TGTGCCAGCAGCCAACCAGACGCCCGAGGCGAAAAACTGTTTTTT
CDR3aa: CASSQPDARGEKLFF

j_gene: TRBJ1-3
d_gene: TRBD1
abundance: .
v_gene: TRBV6-4
CDR3nt: TGTGCCAGCAGGAGGGGACAGGGATACTCTCTCTCTGGAAACACCATATATTTT
CDR3aa: CASRRGQGYSLSGNTIYF

j_gene: TRBJ2-7
d_gene: TRBD1
abundance: .
v_gene: TRBV27
CDR3nt: TGTGCCAGCAGTTTAGCCCCCCCTGGACAGGCCTACTCCTACGAGCAGTACTTC
CDR3aa: CASSLAPPGQAYSYEQYF

j_gene: TRBJ1-3
d_gene: TRBD1
abundance: .
v_gene: TRBV7-2
CDR3nt: TGTGCCAGCAACGGACAGGGATCTGGAAACACCATATATTTT
CDR3aa: CASNGQGSGNTIYF

j_gene: TRBJ1-3
d_gene: .
abundance: once
v_gene: TRBV6-6
CDR3nt: TGTGCCAGCAGTTATCTCTCTGGAAACACCATATATTTT
CDR3aa: CASSYLSGNTIYF

j_gene: TRBJ2-7
d_gene: TRBD1
abundance: .
v_gene: TRBV10-3
CDR3nt: TGTGCCATCAGCGCCGGGACAGGGTCTTACGAGCAGTACTTC
CDR3aa: CAISAGTGSYEQYF

j_gene: TRBJ1-5
d_gene: .
abundance: .
v_gene: TRBV7-8
CDR3nt: TGTGCCAGCAGCTTGTCCAGGGTGGATAATTCGCCCCAGCATTTT
CDR3aa: CASSLSRVDNSPQHF

j_gene: TRBJ2-6
d_gene: .
abundance: .
v_gene: TRBV15
CDR3nt: TGTGCCACCAGCAGCTCTCTTTCTGGGGCCAACGTCCTGACTTTC
CDR3aa: CATSSSLSGANVLTF

j_gene: TRBJ2-6
d_gene: TRBD1
abundance: .
v_gene: TRBV5-1
CDR3nt: TGCGCCAGCAGCTTCCGACAGGGGGCCGGGGCCAACGTCCTGACTTTC
CDR3aa: CASSFRQGAGANVLTF

j_gene: TRBJ2-7
d_gene: .
abundance: once
v_gene: TRBV4-1
CDR3nt: TGCGCCAGCAGCCAAGATTACAGAACCTACGAGCAGTACTTC
CDR3aa: CASSQDYRTYEQYF

j_gene: TRBJ2-3
d_gene: TRBD1
abundance: .
v_gene: TRBV7-3
CDR3nt: TGTGCCAGCAGCCAGGACAGGAGCACAGATACGCAGTATTTT
CDR3aa: CASSQDRSTDTQYF

j_gene: TRBJ2-2
d_gene: TRBD1
abundance: few
v_gene: TRBV6-2/TRBV6-3
CDR3nt: TGTGCCAGCAGTTACTCGATCAGGACAGGGGGCGCATTTACCGGGGAGCTGTTTTTT
CDR3aa: CASSYSIRTGGAFTGELFF

j_gene: TRBJ2-5
d_gene: .
abundance: .
v_gene: TRBV5-4
CDR3nt: TGTGCCAGCAGCTCCCCGGGAGCGGGCGTGGAGACCCAGTACTTC
CDR3aa: CASSSPGAGVETQYF